The next 3 T cell receptor beta chains were all read from a single sample in a study of long-term antiretroviral therapy in people with HIV. This was the immunoSEQ v3.0 assay at survey level. The table came from immunoSEQ multiplex PCR; TCRdb's copy has only in-frame clones and leaves some out. The table shows some 31,000 clones, with approximately 97% occurring only once. The specimen was unsorted PBMCs, collected 6.9 years after starting antiretroviral therapy. The receptors shown here come from a man aged 25-45 years with HIV.

This clone has just one count. The CDR3 coding sequence is TGTGCCAGCAGTTATAGGGGACTCAGCGATACGCAGTATTTT. It specifies CASSYRGLSDTQYF. The chain combines TRBV6-5 with TRBJ2-3; TRBD2 might be the D (6 bases). This CDR3 has 14 amino acids. CDR1 MNHEY and CDR2 SVGAGI come from the germline V gene. Trimming took 3 bases from V and 6 from J, leaving 13 bases between them.

The rearrangement links TRBV13 to TRBJ1-2; 11 positions match TRBD1. CDR1 is PRHDT and CDR2 is FYEKMQ in the germline V gene (reference sequence). This CDR3 comprises 14 residues. The V and J ends lost 5 bases and 8 bases, in that order; junction bases with no gene match: 7. CDR3 DNA sequence: TGTGCCAGCAGCCTGGGACAGGGGGTCGGCGGCTACACCTTC. This sequence encodes CASSLGQGVGGYTF.

This chain's CDR3 is CASSPATNSPLHF. CDR3 in DNA: TGTGCCAGCAGCCCAGCCACCAATTCACCCCTCCACTTT. The J gene is TRBJ1-6, the V gene TRBV9; D ambiguous. The CDR3 contains 13 residues. Trimming took off 4 bases at V and 7 bases at J, with 9 bases between the two ends. Per the germline V gene, CDR1 is SGDLS and CDR2 is YYNGEE.